This TCR beta chain originates from a study of breast tumors, draining lymph nodes, adjacent tissues. The V gene's germline CDR1 is DFQATT and CDR2 SNEGSKA (reference sequence). V dropped 5 bases and J dropped 6; count of bases not matched to a gene: 9. The CDR3 spans 13 residues. Overall study results and limits: Tumors had less TCR diversity than lymph nodes, more than nontumor tissue. That most tumor T cells come from lymph nodes remained unproven. Luminal-like breast cancer showed significantly greater tumor-nontumor repertoire similarity than basal-like breast cancer did. Most tumor T cells seemingly derive from lymph node, then expand in tumor.

Axillary draining lymph nodes of breast cancer patients supplied the node samples. This clonotype has at least ten counts. Its antigen remains unknown. TCRdb re-called the multiplex PCR reads with MiXCR, one entry per CDR3 protein. The sample yields around 130,000 distinct CDR3 sequences, roughly 21% seen once. The clonotype comes from a female donor with breast cancer. Some clones in this sample may be carry-over from other donors' samples. The sequenced sample was axillary lymph node tissue. This rearrangement joins TRBV20-1 to TRBJ2-5, with 7 nucleotides matching TRBD1. The DNA for the CDR3 is TGCAGTGCTGAAGACAGGGACGGGCAGACCCAGTACTTC. Protein sequence: CSAEDRDGQTQYF.